This T cell receptor (beta chain) stems from a study of beta chain features in type 1 diabetes. Overall study context: When patients were set against healthy donors, age, gender and cell yields were similar.

Regarding the study as a whole: All four CD4+ subsets from Type 1 diabetes patients carried moderately but significantly shorter TCRB CDR3s.

This clone was seen a few times. The antigen remains undetermined. Expressed TCRB transcripts were sequenced, since all the RNA that had been isolated was reverse transcribed. The method was immunoSEQ multiplex PCR; TCRdb's version includes in-frame clones alone and lacks a portion of them. Seen here are about 23,000 clones, under 60% observed once, and the top ten hold approximately 0.39%. Material for sequencing was stem cell memory CD4+ T cells from blood. The origin of this receptor is a man in his late teens or twenties with type 1 diabetes.

As DNA, the CDR3 is TGTGCCAGCAGTTTAGCTCGCCAGGCGATCTCTGGGGCCAACGTCCTGACTTTC. It specifies CASSLARQAISGANVLTF. The V and J genes are TRBV28 and TRBJ2-6; unclear D gene. CDR1 and CDR2 (germline): MDHEN, SYDVKM. Between the trimmed V and J ends, which lost 2 bases and 0 bases, there was a span of 14 bases. This CDR3 has 18 residues.